This entry concerns a single TCR beta chain. The sample belongs to a study of shared clonotypes between healthy human individuals. Overall study: Contributing individuals were a couple of females and a few males aged 18 to 49.

Only in-frame clones appear in the TCRdb table, and some are missing; sequencing was by immunoSEQ multiplex PCR. The data contain over a million clones, roughly 80% of them singletons. This TCR was recovered from a man younger than 30 in good health. Sequencing was done on a sample of memory CD4+ T cells sorted from blood. As to subset: CD45RA-negative fraction.

The CDR3 region is CASSQGGPGADTQYF. The CDR3 bases are TGCGCCAGCAGCCAAGGAGGCCCGGGGGCAGATACGCAGTATTTT. The V call is TRBV4-3, the J call TRBJ2-3; D is perhaps TRBD2 (6 bases). From germline, CDR1 is LGHNA and CDR2 YSLEER. There are 15 residues in the CDR3. Trimming removed 1 base at V and 4 bases at J, with 12 bases between.